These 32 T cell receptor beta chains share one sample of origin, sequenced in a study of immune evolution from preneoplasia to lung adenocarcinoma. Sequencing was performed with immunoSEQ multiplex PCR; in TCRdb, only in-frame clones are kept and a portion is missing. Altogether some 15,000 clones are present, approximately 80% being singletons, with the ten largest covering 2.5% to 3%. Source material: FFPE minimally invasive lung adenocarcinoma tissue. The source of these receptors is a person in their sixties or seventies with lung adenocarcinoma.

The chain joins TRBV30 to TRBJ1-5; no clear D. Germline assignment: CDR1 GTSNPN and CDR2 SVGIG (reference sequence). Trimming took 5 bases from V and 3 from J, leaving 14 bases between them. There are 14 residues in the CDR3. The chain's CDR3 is CAWSLGVHNQPQHF. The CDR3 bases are TGTGCCTGGTCTCTCGGGGTGCACAATCAGCCCCAGCATTTT.

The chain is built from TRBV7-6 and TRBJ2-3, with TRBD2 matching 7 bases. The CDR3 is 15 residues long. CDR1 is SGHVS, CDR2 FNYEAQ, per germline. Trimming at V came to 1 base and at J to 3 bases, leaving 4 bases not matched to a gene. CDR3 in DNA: TGTGCCAGCAGCTTAGTCGGGGGGAGTACAGATACGCAGTATTTT. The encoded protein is CASSLVGGSTDTQYF.

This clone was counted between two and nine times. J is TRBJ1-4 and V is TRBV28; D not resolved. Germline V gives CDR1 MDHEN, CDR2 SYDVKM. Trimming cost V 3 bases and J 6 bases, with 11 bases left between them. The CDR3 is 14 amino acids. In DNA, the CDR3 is TGTGCCAGCAGTTTCGGGCGGTACCATGAAAAACTGTTTTTT. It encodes CASSFGRYHEKLFF.

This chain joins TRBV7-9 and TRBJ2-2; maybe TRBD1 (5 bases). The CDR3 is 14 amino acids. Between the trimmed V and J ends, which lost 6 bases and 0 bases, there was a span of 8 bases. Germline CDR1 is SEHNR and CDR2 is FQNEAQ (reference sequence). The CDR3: CASSGHPNTGELFF. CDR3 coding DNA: TGTGCCAGCAGTGGACACCCGAACACCGGGGAGCTGTTTTTT.

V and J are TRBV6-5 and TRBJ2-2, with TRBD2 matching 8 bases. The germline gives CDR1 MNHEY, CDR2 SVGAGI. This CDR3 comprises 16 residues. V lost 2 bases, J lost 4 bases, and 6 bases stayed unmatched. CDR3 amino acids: CASSYGSGGITGELFF. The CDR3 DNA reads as TGTGCCAGCAGTTACGGGTCGGGAGGGATCACCGGGGAGCTGTTTTTT.

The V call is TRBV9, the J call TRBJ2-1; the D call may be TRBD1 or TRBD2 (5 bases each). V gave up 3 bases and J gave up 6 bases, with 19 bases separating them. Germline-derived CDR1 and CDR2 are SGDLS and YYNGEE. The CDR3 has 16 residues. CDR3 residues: CASSGGRHLGSNEQFF. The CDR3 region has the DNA TGTGCCAGCAGCGGGGGGAGACATCTCGGGTCCAATGAGCAGTTCTTC. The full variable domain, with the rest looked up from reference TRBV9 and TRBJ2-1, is DSGVTQTPKHLITATGQRVTLRCSPRSGDLSVYWYQQSLDQGLQFLIQYYNGEERAKGNILERFSAQQFPDLHSELNLSSLELGDSALYFCASSGGRHLGSNEQFFGPGTRLTVL.

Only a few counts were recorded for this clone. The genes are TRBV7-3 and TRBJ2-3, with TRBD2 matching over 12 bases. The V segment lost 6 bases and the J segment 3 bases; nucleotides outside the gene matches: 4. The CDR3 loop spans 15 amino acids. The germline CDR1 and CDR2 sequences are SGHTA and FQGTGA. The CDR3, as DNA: TGTGCCAGCAGACTGACTAGCGGGGGAACAGATACGCAGTATTTT. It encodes CASRLTSGGTDTQYF.

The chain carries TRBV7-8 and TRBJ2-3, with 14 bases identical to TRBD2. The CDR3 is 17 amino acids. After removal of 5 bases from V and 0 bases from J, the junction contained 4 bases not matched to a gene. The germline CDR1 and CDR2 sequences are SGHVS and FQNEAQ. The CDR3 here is CASSPGTSGGSTDTQYF. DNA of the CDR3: TGTGCCAGCAGCCCCGGGACTAGCGGGGGCAGCACAGATACGCAGTATTTT.

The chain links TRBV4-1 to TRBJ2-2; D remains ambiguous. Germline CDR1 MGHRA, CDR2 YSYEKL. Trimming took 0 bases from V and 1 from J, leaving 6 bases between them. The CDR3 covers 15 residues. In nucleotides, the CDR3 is TGCGCCAGCAGCCAAGATGTTTGGAACACCGGGGAGCTGTTTTTT. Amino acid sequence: CASSQDVWNTGELFF.

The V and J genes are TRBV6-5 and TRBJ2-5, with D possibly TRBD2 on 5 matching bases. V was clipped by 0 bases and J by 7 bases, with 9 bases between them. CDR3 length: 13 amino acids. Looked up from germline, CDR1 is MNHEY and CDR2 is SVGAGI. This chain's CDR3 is CASSYSRSGTQYF. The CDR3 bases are TGTGCCAGCAGTTACTCGAGGAGCGGGACCCAGTACTTC.

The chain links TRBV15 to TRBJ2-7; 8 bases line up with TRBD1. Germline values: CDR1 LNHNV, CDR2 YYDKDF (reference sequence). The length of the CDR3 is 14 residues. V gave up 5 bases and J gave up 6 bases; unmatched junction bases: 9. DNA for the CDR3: TGTGCCACCAGCCGACGGGCAGGGGGCGGCGAGCAGTACTTC. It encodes CATSRRAGGGEQYF.

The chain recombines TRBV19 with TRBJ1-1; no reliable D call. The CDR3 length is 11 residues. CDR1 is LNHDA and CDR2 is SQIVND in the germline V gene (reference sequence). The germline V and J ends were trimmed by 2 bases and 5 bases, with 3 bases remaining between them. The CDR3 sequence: CASSIWTEAFF. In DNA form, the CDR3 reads TGTGCCAGTAGTATATGGACTGAAGCTTTCTTT.

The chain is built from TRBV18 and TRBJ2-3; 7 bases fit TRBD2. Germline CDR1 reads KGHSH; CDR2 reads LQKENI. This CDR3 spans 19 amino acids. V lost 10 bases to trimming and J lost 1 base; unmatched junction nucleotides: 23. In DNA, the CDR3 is TGTGCCACCTCGTGGATGGCAACTAGCGAGTTGCTTGGCACAGATACGCAGTATTTT. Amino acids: CATSWMATSELLGTDTQYF. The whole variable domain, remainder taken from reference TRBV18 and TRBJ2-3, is NAGVMQNPRHLVRRRGQEARLRCSPMKGHSHVYWYRQLPEEGLKFMVYLQKENIIDESGMPKERFSAEFPKEGPSILRIQQVVRGDSAAYFCATSWMATSELLGTDTQYFGPGTRLTVL.

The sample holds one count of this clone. This chain's CDR3 is CATSRQRGWKADTQYF. The CDR3 DNA reads TGTGCCACCAGCAGACAACGGGGGTGGAAGGCAGATACGCAGTATTTT. V is TRBV15 and J is TRBJ2-3; D is perhaps TRBD2 (6 bases). Per the germline V gene, CDR1 is LNHNV and CDR2 is YYDKDF (reference sequence). V lost 2 bases and J lost 4, with 16 bases in between. CDR3 length: 16 amino acids. Using reference TRBV15 and TRBJ2-3 for the parts outside the CDR3, the full variable domain is DAMVIQNPRYQVTQFGKPVTLSCSQTLNHNVMYWYQQKSSQAPKLLFHYYDKDFNNEADTPDNFQSRRPNTSFCFLDIRSPGLGDTAMYLCATSRQRGWKADTQYFGPGTRLTVL.

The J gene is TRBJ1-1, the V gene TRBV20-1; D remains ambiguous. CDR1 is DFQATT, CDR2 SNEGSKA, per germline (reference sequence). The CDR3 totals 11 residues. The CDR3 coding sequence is TGCAGATCCCTTATGAACACTGAAGCTTTCTTT. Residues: CRSLMNTEAFF.

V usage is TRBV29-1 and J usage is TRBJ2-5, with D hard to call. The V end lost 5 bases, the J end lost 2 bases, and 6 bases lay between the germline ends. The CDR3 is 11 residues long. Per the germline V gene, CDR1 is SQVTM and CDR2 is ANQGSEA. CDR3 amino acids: CSVLEQETQYF. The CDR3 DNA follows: TGCAGCGTTTTGGAACAAGAGACCCAGTACTTC. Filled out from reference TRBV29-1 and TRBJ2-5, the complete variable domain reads SAVISQKPSRDICQRGTSLTIQCQVDSQVTMMFWYRQQPGQSLTLIATANQGSEATYESGFVIDKFPISRPNLTFSTLTVSNMSPEDSSIYLCSVLEQETQYFGPGTRLLVL.

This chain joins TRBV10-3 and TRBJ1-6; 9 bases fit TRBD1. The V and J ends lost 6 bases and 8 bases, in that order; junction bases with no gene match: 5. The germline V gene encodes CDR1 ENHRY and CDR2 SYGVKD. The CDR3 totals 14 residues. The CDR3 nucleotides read TGTGCCATCAGGCGGACAGGGGAGGATTCACCCCTCCACTTT. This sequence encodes CAIRRTGEDSPLHF.

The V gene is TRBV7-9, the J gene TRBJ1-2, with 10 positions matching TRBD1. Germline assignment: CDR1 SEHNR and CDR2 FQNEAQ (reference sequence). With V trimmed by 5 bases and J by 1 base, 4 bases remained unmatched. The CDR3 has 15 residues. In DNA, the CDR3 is TGTGCCAGCAGCCTCGGGACAGGGGATAACTATGGCTACACCTTC. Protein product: CASSLGTGDNYGYTF.

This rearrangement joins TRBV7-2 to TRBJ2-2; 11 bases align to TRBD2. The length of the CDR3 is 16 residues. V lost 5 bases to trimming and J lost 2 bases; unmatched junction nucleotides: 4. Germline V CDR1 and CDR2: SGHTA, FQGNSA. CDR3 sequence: CASSQGTSGNTGELFF. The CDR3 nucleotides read TGTGCCAGCAGCCAAGGGACTAGCGGAAACACCGGGGAGCTGTTTTTT.

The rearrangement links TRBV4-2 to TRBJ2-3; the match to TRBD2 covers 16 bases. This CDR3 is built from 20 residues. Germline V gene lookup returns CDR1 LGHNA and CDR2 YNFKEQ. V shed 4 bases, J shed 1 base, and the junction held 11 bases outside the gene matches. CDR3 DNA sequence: TGTGCCAGCAGCCCCACTCCGGGACTAGCGGGAGGGAGGGGCACAGATACGCAGTATTTT. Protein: CASSPTPGLAGGRGTDTQYF.

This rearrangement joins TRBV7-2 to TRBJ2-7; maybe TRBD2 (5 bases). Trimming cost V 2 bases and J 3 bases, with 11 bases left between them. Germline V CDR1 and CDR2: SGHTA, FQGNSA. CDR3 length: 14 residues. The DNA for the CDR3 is TGTGCCAGCAGCTTAAGGCGCGGGTTCTACGAGCAGTACTTC. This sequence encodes CASSLRRGFYEQYF.

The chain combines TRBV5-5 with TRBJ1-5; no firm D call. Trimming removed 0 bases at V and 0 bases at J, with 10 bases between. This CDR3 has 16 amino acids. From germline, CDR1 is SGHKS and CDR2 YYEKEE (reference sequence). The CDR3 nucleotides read TGTGCCAGCAGCTTGGTCTTTGGGTATAGCAATCAGCCCCAGCATTTT. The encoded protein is CASSLVFGYSNQPQHF.

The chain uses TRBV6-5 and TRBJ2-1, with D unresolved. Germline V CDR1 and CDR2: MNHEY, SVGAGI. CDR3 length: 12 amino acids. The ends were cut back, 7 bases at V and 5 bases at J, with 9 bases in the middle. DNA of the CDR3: TGTGCCAGCACAAACAGAAACAATGAGCAGTTCTTC. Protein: CASTNRNNEQFF.

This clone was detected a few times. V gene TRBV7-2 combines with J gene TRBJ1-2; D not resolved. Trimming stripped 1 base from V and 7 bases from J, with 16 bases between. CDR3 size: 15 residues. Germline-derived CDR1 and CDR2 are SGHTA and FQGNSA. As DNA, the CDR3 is TGTGCCAGCAGCTTAGACCGCGGGAGTGCTCGTGGCTACACCTTC. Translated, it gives CASSLDRGSARGYTF. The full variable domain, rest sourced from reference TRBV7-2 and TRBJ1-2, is GAGVSQSPSNKVTEKGKDVELRCDPISGHTALYWYRQSLGQGLEFLIYFQGNSAPDKSGLPSDRFSAERTGGSVSTLTIQRTQQEDSAVYLCASSLDRGSARGYTFGSGTRLTVV.

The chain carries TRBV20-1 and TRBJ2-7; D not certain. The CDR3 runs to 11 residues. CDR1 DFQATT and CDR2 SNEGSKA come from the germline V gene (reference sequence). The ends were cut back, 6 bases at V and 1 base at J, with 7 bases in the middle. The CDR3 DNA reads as TGCAGTGCCGCACATTCCTACGAGCAGTACTTC. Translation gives CSAAHSYEQYF.

DNA of the CDR3: TGTGCCAGCAGCCAACGGGGTCCCGGGGAGCTGTTTTTT. Encoded protein: CASSQRGPGELFF. The V call is TRBV14, the J call TRBJ2-2, with D possibly matching TRBD2 (5 bases). Germline V gene lookup returns CDR1 SGHDN and CDR2 FVKESK. The CDR3 runs to 13 residues. V was clipped by 2 bases and J by 6 bases, with 7 bases between them.

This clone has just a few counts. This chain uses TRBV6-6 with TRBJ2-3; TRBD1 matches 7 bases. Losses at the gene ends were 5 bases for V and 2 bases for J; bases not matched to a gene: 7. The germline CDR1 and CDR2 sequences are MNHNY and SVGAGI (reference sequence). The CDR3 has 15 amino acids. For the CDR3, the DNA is TGTGCCAGCAGTAAACAGGGGACCCTCACAGATACGCAGTATTTT. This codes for CASSKQGTLTDTQYF.

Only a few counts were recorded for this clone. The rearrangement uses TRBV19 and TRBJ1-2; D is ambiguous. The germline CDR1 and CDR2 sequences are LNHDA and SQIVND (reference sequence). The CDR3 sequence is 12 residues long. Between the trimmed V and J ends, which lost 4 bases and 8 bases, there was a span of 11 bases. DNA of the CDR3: TGTGCCAGTAGTACCGGGGTTGGAGGCTACACCTTC. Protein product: CASSTGVGGYTF. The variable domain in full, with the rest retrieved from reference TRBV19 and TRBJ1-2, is DGGITQSPKYLFRKEGQNVTLSCEQNLNHDAMYWYRQDPGQGLRLIYYSQIVNDFQKGDIAEGYSVSREKKESFPLTVTSAQKNPTAFYLCASSTGVGGYTFGSGTRLTVV.

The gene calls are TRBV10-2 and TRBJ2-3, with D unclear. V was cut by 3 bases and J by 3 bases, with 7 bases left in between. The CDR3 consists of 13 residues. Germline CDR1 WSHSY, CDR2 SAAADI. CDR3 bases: TGCGCCAGCAGTGAAACTCCTACAGATACGCAGTATTTT. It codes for CASSETPTDTQYF.

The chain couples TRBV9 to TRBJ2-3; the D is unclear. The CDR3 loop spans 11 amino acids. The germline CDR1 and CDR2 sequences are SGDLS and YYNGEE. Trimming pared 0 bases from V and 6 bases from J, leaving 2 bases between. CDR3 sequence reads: CASSVADTQYF. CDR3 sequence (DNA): TGTGCCAGCAGCGTAGCCGATACGCAGTATTTT.

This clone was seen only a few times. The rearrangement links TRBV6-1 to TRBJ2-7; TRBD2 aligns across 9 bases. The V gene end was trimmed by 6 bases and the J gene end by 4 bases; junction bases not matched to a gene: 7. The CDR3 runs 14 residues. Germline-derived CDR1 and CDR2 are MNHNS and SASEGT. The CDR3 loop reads CASSLSGSWYEQYF. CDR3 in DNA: TGTGCCAGCAGCCTTAGCGGGAGTTGGTACGAGCAGTACTTC.

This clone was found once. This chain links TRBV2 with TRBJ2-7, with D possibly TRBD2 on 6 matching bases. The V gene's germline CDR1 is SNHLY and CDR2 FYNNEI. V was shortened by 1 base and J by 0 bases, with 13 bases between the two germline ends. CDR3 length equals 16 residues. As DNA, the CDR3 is TGTGCCAGCAGTGAAGATGCTCTAGCGAACTCCTACGAGCAGTACTTC. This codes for CASSEDALANSYEQYF. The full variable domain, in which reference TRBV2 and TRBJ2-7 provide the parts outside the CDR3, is EPEVTQTPSHQVTQMGQEVILRCVPISNHLYFYWYRQILGQKVEFLVSFYNNEISEKSEIFDDQFSVERPDGSNFTLKIRSTKLEDSAMYFCASSEDALANSYEQYFGPGTRLTVT.